The present T cell receptor (beta chain) was sequenced within a study of cytomegalovirus exposure and HLA in healthy donors. The PCR ran on 60 Vbeta and 13 Jbeta primers. Sequencing used immunoSEQ multiplex PCR; TCRdb keeps in-frame clones, though not all of them. The data show around 150,000 clones, around three quarters seen once. About this clone: The antigen remains undetermined.

General study results and limits: The authors later found HLA-associated TCR beta chains more clonally expanded than equally common others. Later analysis identified around 15,000 TCR beta sequences associated with HLA alleles, using a false discovery rate threshold of 0.05. A few V segments could not be told apart, such as TRBV6-2 and TRBV6-3, and were left out. For most TCR beta V segments, an earlier analysis put the productive rate at about 90% or about 30% of the time.

With V trimmed by 3 bases and J by 9 bases, 6 bases remained unmatched. There are 16 residues in the CDR3. From germline, CDR1 is SNHLY and CDR2 FYNNEI. The sample comprised PBMCs. The chain has TRBV2 and TRBJ2-1, with 15 bases identical to TRBD2. This receptor was identified in a woman aged 40 to 55 in good health and CMV-seronegative. This CDR3 is CASSEGLAGGSSEQFF. The CDR3 DNA sequence: TGTGCCAGCAGTGAGGGACTAGCGGGGGGTAGCAGTGAGCAGTTCTTC.